The 25 T cell receptor beta chains below were found in one sample sequenced in a study of blood T cells in healthy people across ages (dated by TCRdb to the mid-2010s). Libraries came from 5' RACE. TCRdb shows the sequencer as Illumina HiSeq 2500. A second about 7 to 12 cycle PCR used a sample-barcoded 5' primer and a J-beta primer mix. TCRdb reworked the public reads: Q25 trimming with fastp, MiXCR clone assembly, productive beta chains retained. For every CDR3 protein sequence, its rows merge into one entry that carries the most common genes and DNA. In all, the sample holds hundreds of thousands of distinct CDR3 sequences, and over 40% of those were seen once. The top ten hold approximately 13% of the sample. The sample consisted of blood. The receptors were sampled from a woman over 75 in good health.

Concerning this clonotype: Relative to the germline gene, one junction end is altered; a read error may explain this. V usage is TRBV20-1 and J usage is TRBJ2-7; 9 bases align to TRBD1. The CDR3 loop spans 14 amino acids. Germline CDR1 and CDR2: DFQATT and SNEGSKA (reference sequence). DNA for the CDR3: TGCAGTACTAGAGCAGGACAGGGGTCCTACGAGCAGTACTTC. Protein sequence: CSTRAGQGSYEQYF.

Note on this clonotype: With a much larger clone just one base away, this may be a read error. The chain employs TRBV7-3 and TRBJ2-1; 8 bases fit TRBD2. Germline CDR1 reads SGHTA; CDR2 reads FQGTGA. The CDR3 loop spans 16 amino acids. The trim removed 1 base at V and 6 bases at J, leaving 8 bases unmatched. This chain's CDR3 is CASSLRDSGICNEQFF. Here the CDR3 DNA reads TGTGCCAGCAGCTTAAGGGATAGCGGGATCTGCAATGAGCAGTTCTTC.

The gene calls are TRBV28 and TRBJ2-1; 10 bases match TRBD2. TRBJ2-7 matches the DNA end more closely, so the J call is doubtful. Germline V gene lookup returns CDR1 MDHEN and CDR2 SYDVKM. The CDR3 contains 16 residues. The CDR3 region is CASSSSGRGSYNEQYF. The CDR3 DNA follows: TGTGCCAGCAGCTCGAGCGGGAGGGGCTCCTACAATGAGCAGTACTTC.

This clonotype was counted many times. The rearrangement uses TRBV24-1 and TRBJ2-5; possibly TRBD1 for D (5 bases). The CDR3 is 13 amino acids. V lost 3 bases, J lost 5 bases, and 9 bases lay in between. Germline-derived CDR1 and CDR2 are KGHDR and SFDVKD. CDR3 coding DNA: TGTGCCACCAGTGATCTCAGGGTTGAGACCCAGTACTTC. Amino acid sequence: CATSDLRVETQYF.

A remark on this clonotype: A single base separates this from a much larger clone, so it may be a read error. The rearrangement uses TRBV6-5 and TRBJ1-6; D not resolved. This CDR3 has 13 residues. The germline V gene has CDR1 MNHEY and CDR2 SVGAGI. The CDR3 bases are TGTGCCAGCAGTACACGGGGAGAGTCACCCCCCCACTTT. The encoded protein is CASSTRGESPPHF.

The count of this clonotype is one. The chain recombines TRBV9 with TRBJ2-7; 7 nucleotides align to TRBD2. The end of the DNA fits TRBJ2-5 better, so the J call may be wrong. This CDR3 is 15 amino acids long. Germline V gene sequence: CDR1 SGDLS, CDR2 YYNGEE. The CDR3 sequence is CASSRSGLGRETQYF. CDR3 DNA sequence: TGTGCCAGCAGCAGATCCGGACTAGGGCGGGAGACCCAGTACTTC.

On this clonotype: This may arise from a read error, as a much more abundant clone is one base away. The chain is built from TRBV29-1 and TRBJ2-1; D is possibly TRBD2 (6 bases). Trimming left V 7 bases short and J 10 bases short, with 14 bases between. The germline CDR1 and CDR2 sequences are SQVTM and ANQGSEA. This CDR3 spans 11 amino acids. DNA for the CDR3: TGCAGCGCCCTTCCAGGGAGGGAGCAGTTCTTC. This translates into CSALPGREQFF.

This clonotype was detected a few times. This chain connects TRBV2 to TRBJ1-2; D not resolved. The CDR3 is made up of 14 amino acids. Germline assignment: CDR1 SNHLY and CDR2 FYNNEI. Trimming pared 3 bases from V and 8 bases from J, leaving 16 bases between. CDR3 loop: CASSEDGNVDGYTF. The CDR3 coding sequence is TGTGCCAGCAGTGAGGACGGGAATGTGGACGGCTACACCTTC. The full variable domain, in which reference TRBV2 and TRBJ1-2 provide the parts outside the CDR3, is EPEVTQTPSHQVTQMGQEVILRCVPISNHLYFYWYRQILGQKVEFLVSFYNNEISEKSEIFDDQFSVERPDGSNFTLKIRSTKLEDSAMYFCASSEDGNVDGYTFGSGTRLTVV.

V and J are TRBV11-2 and TRBJ2-7; a weak D match, TRBD1 (6 bases). The DNA end is more similar to TRBJ2-5, so the J call may be wrong. There are 14 residues in the CDR3. Germline V gene data show CDR1 as SGHAT and CDR2 as FQNNGV. The CDR3 loop is CASSSGTTVETQYF. Here the CDR3 DNA reads TGTGCCAGCAGCTCCGGGACAACAGTAGAGACCCAGTACTTC.

This clonotype has a count of ten or more. The gene calls are TRBV12-3 or TRBV12-4 and TRBJ1-4; D ambiguous. CDR3 length: 15 amino acids. Trimming stripped 4 bases from V and 8 bases from J, with 17 bases between. CDR3 DNA: TGTGCCAGCAGTTCACTGACCGACAAGGGCGAAAAACTGTTTTTT. Translating it yields CASSSLTDKGEKLFF.

This clonotype occurred many times. This rearrangement joins TRBV5-1 to TRBJ2-1; D is tentatively TRBD1 or TRBD2 (5 bases each). The V end lost 0 bases, the J end lost 5 bases, and 9 bases lay between the germline ends. This CDR3 is 14 amino acids long. Germline assignment: CDR1 SGHRS and CDR2 YFSETQ. In DNA form, the CDR3 reads TGCGCCAGCAGCTTGGTTCGGGGACACAATGAGCAGTTCTTC. It specifies CASSLVRGHNEQFF.

There are many counts of this clonotype. The chain recombines TRBV12-3 or TRBV12-4 with TRBJ2-1; D is unresolved. This CDR3 region has 13 residues. V was shortened by 7 bases and J by 6 bases, with 13 bases between the two germline ends. CDR3 sequence: CASTIGAINEQFF. In DNA form, the CDR3 reads TGTGCCAGCACCATAGGAGCCATCAATGAGCAGTTCTTC.

This chain connects TRBV28 to TRBJ2-1; D gene unclear. The germline V gene has CDR1 MDHEN and CDR2 SYDVKM. There are 14 residues in the CDR3. V was cut by 4 bases and J by 0 bases, with 7 bases left in between. DNA of the CDR3: TGTGCCAGCAGTTGGAGTGACTCCTACAATGAGCAGTTCTTC. It yields the protein CASSWSDSYNEQFF.

At least ten counts were recorded for this clonotype. The chain couples TRBV7-8 to TRBJ2-3, with no clear D. Trimming removed 5 bases at V and 6 bases at J, with 9 bases between. CDR3 size: 12 residues. Germline CDR1 reads SGHVS; CDR2 reads FQNEAQ. CDR3 nucleotides: TGTGCCAGCAGCCCTTTCTCGGATACGCAGTATTTT. The encoded protein is CASSPFSDTQYF.

This chain joins TRBV9 and TRBJ2-3; 9 bases fit TRBD2. J lost 4 bases, V lost 0 bases, and 6 bases had no gene match. The CDR3 is made up of 16 amino acids. CDR1 and CDR2 from the germline V gene are SGDLS and YYNGEE. CDR3 bases: TGTGCCAGCAGCGTAGTTTCTAGCGGGGCGGCAGATACGCAGTATTTT. Amino acids: CASSVVSSGAADTQYF.

This chain uses TRBV2 with TRBJ1-6, with 7 nucleotides matching TRBD1. Unmatched junction bases numbered 9, after V lost 6 bases and J lost 7 bases. Germline V gene lookup returns CDR1 SNHLY and CDR2 FYNNEI. The CDR3 is 15 residues long. Here the CDR3 DNA reads TGTGCCAGCAGAGATAGGGGGCTGAGGAATTCACCCCTCCACTTT. The encoded protein is CASRDRGLRNSPLHF.

This clonotype was picked up many times. The CDR3 is CASRRTGTKETQYF. CDR3 in DNA: TGTGCCAGCAGGCGTACCGGGACTAAAGAGACCCAGTACTTC. This sequence joins TRBV6-6 and TRBJ2-5, with 7 positions matching TRBD2. Germline V gene lookup returns CDR1 MNHNY and CDR2 SVGAGI (reference sequence). The CDR3 totals 14 residues. J gave up 3 bases and V 6 bases, and 7 bases lay outside the gene matches.

The chain links TRBV20-1 to TRBJ2-5; no reliable D call. The CDR3 is made up of 12 amino acids. Germline V gene sequence: CDR1 DFQATT, CDR2 SNEGSKA (reference sequence). V lost 4 bases and J lost 1, with 7 bases in between. The CDR3 coding sequence is TGCAGTGCTACTCTGACCCAAGAGACCCAGTACTTC. Translation gives CSATLTQETQYF.

This clonotype has ten or more counts. V is TRBV6-6 and J is TRBJ1-4; 7 bases agree with TRBD1. The V gene end was trimmed by 6 bases and the J gene end by 7 bases; junction bases not matched to a gene: 5. Germline V gives CDR1 MNHNY, CDR2 SVGAGI (reference sequence). This CDR3 contains 13 residues. CDR3 region: CASRQGFIEKLFF. CDR3 nucleotide sequence: TGTGCCAGCAGACAGGGGTTTATTGAAAAACTGTTTTTT.

Turning to this clonotype: Sequence at one end of the junction differs from germline and may be a read error. The V call is TRBV30, the J call TRBJ2-7; tentatively, D is TRBD1 or TRBD2 (5 bases each). Germline CDR1 is GTSNPN and CDR2 is SVGIG (reference sequence). This CDR3 spans 14 amino acids. Written as DNA, the CDR3 is TGTGCCTGGAGTCGGGACGACGCCTCCTACGGGCAGTACTTC. It specifies CAWSRDDASYGQYF.

This chain joins TRBV6-5 and TRBJ2-3, with D maybe TRBD1 (5 bases). V lost 6 bases to trimming and J lost 2 bases, with 18 bases between them. The CDR3 totals 16 residues. Germline assignment: CDR1 MNHEY and CDR2 SVGAGI. DNA for the CDR3: TGTGCCAGCAGCCCCGTCGGCAGGGAAGACACAGATACGCAGTATTTT. Translating it yields CASSPVGREDTDTQYF.

J is TRBJ1-4 and V is TRBV20-1; D unclear. The CDR3 runs to 16 residues. CDR1 and CDR2 (germline): DFQATT, SNEGSKA (reference sequence). Trimming shortened V by 6 bases and J by 2 bases, and 19 bases separated the two germline ends. Here the CDR3 DNA reads TGCAGTGCCGAGCCCCGGTCTAAGGGCACTAATGAAAAACTGTTTTTT. Its translation: CSAEPRSKGTNEKLFF.

In this sample, this clonotype turned up a few times. V is TRBV20-1 and J is TRBJ2-3; D may be TRBD2 (6 bases). The V gene's germline CDR1 is DFQATT and CDR2 SNEGSKA (reference sequence). The CDR3 loop spans 14 amino acids. Trimming removed 5 bases at V and 8 bases at J, with 20 bases between. CDR3 nucleotide sequence: TGCAGTGCTTGGGACTCTCAAACACATGGTACGCAGTATTTT. Amino acid sequence: CSAWDSQTHGTQYF.

The chain links TRBV20-1 to TRBJ2-3, with D maybe TRBD2 (5 bases). Germline lookup yields CDR1 DFQATT and CDR2 SNEGSKA (reference sequence). The length of the CDR3 is 14 residues. This CDR3 is CGTLTAGGTDTQYF. DNA of the CDR3: TGCGGAACCCTGACGGCCGGGGGCACAGATACGCAGTATTTT.

The CDR3 region is CATSRDSRGPGELFF. CDR3 sequence (DNA): TGTGCCACCAGCAGAGACAGCCGAGGTCCCGGGGAGCTGTTTTTT. The chain couples TRBV15 to TRBJ2-2; D gene unclear. The CDR3 contains 15 residues. V was trimmed by 0 bases and J by 6 bases, leaving 11 bases between them. CDR1 LNHNV and CDR2 YYDKDF come from the germline V gene (reference sequence).